These 19 T cell receptor beta chains came from one sample sequenced in a study of T-cell reconstitution after alpha-beta-depleted transplantation in children. TCRbeta library construction was performed incorporating unique molecular identifiers. Each CDR3 protein gets one entry after TCRdb re-called the PCR reads with MiXCR. Here the sample spans around 420,000 distinct CDR3 sequences, around 15% being singletons. The source was PBMCs, mostly from graft donor cells, collected 360 days after TCRalphabeta/CD19-depleted stem cell transplant. The receptors shown here come from a boy under two years old who had a stem cell transplant for Wiskott-Aldrich syndrome, so the T cells may come from the graft donor.

In its sample, this clonotype was seen a few times. This chain joins TRBV7-2 and TRBJ2-2, with D possibly matching TRBD2 (6 bases). With 7 bases removed from V and 0 bases from J, the gap between germline ends came to 15 bases. The germline gives CDR1 SGHTA, CDR2 FQGNSA. CDR3 size: 16 residues. The CDR3 region has the DNA TGTGCCAGCACCCAGCGGGCTAGCGCGAACACCGGGGAGCTGTTTTTT. Amino acids: CASTQRASANTGELFF.

This clonotype was seen a handful of times. The chain is built from TRBV12-3 or TRBV12-4 and TRBJ2-1, with 11 bases lining up with TRBD2. This CDR3 has 15 residues. The V segment lost 3 bases and the J segment 6 bases; nucleotides outside the gene matches: 4. CDR3 DNA sequence: TGTGCCAGCAGTTTGGTAGCGGGGGGGCCCAATGAGCAGTTCTTC. It is translated as CASSLVAGGPNEQFF.

The rearrangement uses TRBV14 and TRBJ1-1; TRBD1 matches at 7 bases. V was pared by 4 bases and J by 5 bases, with 10 bases of the junction left unmatched. CDR3 length: 15 amino acids. From germline, CDR1 is SGHDN and CDR2 FVKESK. CDR3 amino acids: CASSPHRGGGTEAFF. CDR3 bases: TGTGCCAGCAGCCCTCACAGGGGCGGGGGGACTGAAGCTTTCTTT. Based on the CDR3 plus reference TRBV14 and TRBJ1-1, the full variable domain is EAGVTQFPSHSVIEKGQTVTLRCDPISGHDNLYWYRRVMGKEIKFLLHFVKESKQDESGMPNNRFLAERTGGTYSTLKVQPAELEDSGVYFCASSPHRGGGTEAFFGQGTRLTVV.

V usage is TRBV4-2 and J usage is TRBJ2-1; the D gene is possibly TRBD2 (6 bases). Trimming pared 1 base from V and 5 bases from J, leaving 9 bases between. CDR3 length: 14 residues. Germline V gene sequence: CDR1 LGHNA, CDR2 YNFKEQ. The CDR3: CASSQVLANNEQFF. The CDR3 DNA reads TGTGCCAGCAGCCAAGTCCTAGCGAACAATGAGCAGTTCTTC.

The V call is TRBV6-1, the J call TRBJ2-3; D is unclear. The CDR3 has 9 residues. CDR1 is MNHNS and CDR2 is SASEGT in the germline V gene. Trimming stripped 3 bases from V and 14 bases from J, with 6 bases between. DNA of the CDR3: TGTGCCAGCAGTGAGCCTAGGTATTTT. This translates into CASSEPRYF.

This clonotype was picked up a small number of times. The genes are TRBV11-1 and TRBJ2-6; D might be TRBD2 (5 bases). Trimming pared 5 bases from V and 0 bases from J, leaving 17 bases between. CDR3 length: 18 amino acids. Germline CDR1 and CDR2: SGHAT and FQDESV (reference sequence). CDR3 bases: TGTGCCAGCAGCGGACGGACGGACTTCAGCTCTGGGGCCAACGTCCTGACTTTC. Translated, it gives CASSGRTDFSSGANVLTF.

The rearrangement joins TRBV5-1 to TRBJ2-5; TRBD1 is a possible D gene (6 bases). Trimming removed 2 bases at V and 2 bases at J, with 10 bases between. This CDR3 has 14 residues. Germline values: CDR1 SGHRS, CDR2 YFSETQ. The CDR3 reads CASSLQGHQETQYF. For the CDR3, the DNA is TGCGCCAGCAGCTTACAGGGCCATCAAGAGACCCAGTACTTC.

This clonotype was picked up a small number of times. The rearrangement joins TRBV4-2 to TRBJ1-3; TRBD1 matches at 11 bases. Germline-derived CDR1 and CDR2 are LGHNA and YNFKEQ. Losses at the gene ends were 1 base for V and 7 bases for J; bases not matched to a gene: 3. The CDR3 loop spans 15 amino acids. The CDR3 loop reads CASSQAGTGGNTIYF. The CDR3 DNA reads TGTGCCAGCAGCCAAGCCGGGACAGGGGGGAACACCATATATTTT.

This clonotype came up a few times. The CDR3 reads CASSQEFQYASSYNEQFF. In DNA form, the CDR3 reads TGCGCCAGCAGCCAAGAATTTCAGTATGCAAGCTCCTACAATGAGCAGTTCTTC. The rearrangement links TRBV4-3 to TRBJ2-1; D is undetermined. The CDR3 length is 18 residues. Looked up from germline, CDR1 is LGHNA and CDR2 is YSLEER. V was clipped by 0 bases and J by 0 bases, with 15 bases between them.

Only one count was recorded for this clonotype. The rearrangement links TRBV12-3 or TRBV12-4 to TRBJ2-3; no clear D. The CDR3 covers 14 residues. Trimming took off 4 bases at V and 0 bases at J, with 8 bases between the two ends. The CDR3 protein is CASSSPYSTDTQYF. DNA for the CDR3: TGTGCCAGCAGTTCCCCCTATAGCACAGATACGCAGTATTTT.

This clonotype was found a few times. The chain joins TRBV6-5 to TRBJ1-3; D may be TRBD1 (5 bases). Per germline, CDR1 MNHEY and CDR2 SVGAGI. The CDR3 extends over 14 amino acids. V shed 2 bases and J shed 7 bases, with 12 bases lying between them. The CDR3, as DNA: TGTGCCAGCAGTTACGGGGGGGAGAGGAACACCATATATTTT. Its protein is CASSYGGERNTIYF.

V gene TRBV5-1 combines with J gene TRBJ2-5; D is unresolved. Germline CDR1 is SGHRS and CDR2 is YFSETQ. The CDR3 covers 14 residues. V was trimmed by 0 bases and J by 3 bases, leaving 9 bases between them. The CDR3 spells CASSLEAAEETQYF. Here the CDR3 DNA reads TGCGCCAGCAGCTTGGAGGCTGCTGAAGAGACCCAGTACTTC.

The V and J genes are TRBV12-3 or TRBV12-4 and TRBJ2-7; D is uncertain. This CDR3 is built from 11 residues. Trimming cost V 6 bases and J 7 bases, with 10 bases left between them. CDR3 region: CASSPKTEQYF. The CDR3 bases are TGTGCCAGCAGCCCAAAGACAGAGCAGTACTTC.

This chain links TRBV20-1 with TRBJ2-7; tentative D call: TRBD1 (6 bases). Deletions cut 4 bases from V and 2 bases from J, with 15 bases between. CDR1 DFQATT and CDR2 SNEGSKA come from the germline V gene (reference sequence). This CDR3 has 14 amino acids. The CDR3 DNA sequence: TGCAGTGCTAAATCCTCGGGACATCCCTACGAGCAGTACTTC. Its translation: CSAKSSGHPYEQYF.

The table lists this clonotype with many counts. This rearrangement joins TRBV12-3 or TRBV12-4 to TRBJ2-3; no reliable D call. Trimming removed 3 bases from V and 2 bases from J, with 3 bases in between. This CDR3 is built from 12 residues. The CDR3, as DNA: TGTGCCAGCAGTTTGAACACAGATACGCAGTATTTT. Translation: CASSLNTDTQYF.

The gene calls are TRBV29-1 and TRBJ2-3; 12 bases align to TRBD2. The J segment lost 8 bases and the V segment lost 3 bases, leaving 6 bases of the junction unmatched. Germline values: CDR1 SQVTM, CDR2 ANQGSEA. The CDR3 runs 14 residues. DNA for the CDR3: TGCAGCGTTGACCTAGCGGGGGGGCAAGGTACGCAGTATTTT. The encoded protein is CSVDLAGGQGTQYF.

This clonotype has just a few counts. The CDR3 DNA reads TGTGCCAGCAGTTACGGGGGACAGGGGAATATCTTATCCCTCTATGGCTACACCTTC. Residues: CASSYGGQGNILSLYGYTF. The V call is TRBV6-5, the J call TRBJ1-2; 10 positions agree with TRBD1. Germline V gives CDR1 MNHEY, CDR2 SVGAGI. Trimming took 2 bases from V and 4 from J; bases not matched to a gene: 16. This CDR3 has 19 residues.

This clonotype has only a few counts. The V gene is TRBV11-2, the J gene TRBJ2-3; D may correspond to TRBD1 or TRBD2 (6 bases each). The germline V gene encodes CDR1 SGHAT and CDR2 FQNNGV. The CDR3 runs 15 residues. Deletions cut 5 bases from V and 3 bases from J, with 15 bases between. The chain's CDR3 is CASSLRGPLTDTQYF. The CDR3 coding sequence is TGTGCCAGCAGCCTACGGGGGCCACTGACAGATACGCAGTATTTT.

The chain combines TRBV12-3 or TRBV12-4 with TRBJ1-4; TRBD1 might be the D (6 bases). Trimming left V 2 bases short and J 8 bases short, with 15 bases between. The CDR3 has 15 amino acids. CDR3 sequence (DNA): TGTGCCAGCAGTTTATCCGGAGGGGGGCGCGAAAAACTGTTTTTT. It yields the protein CASSLSGGGREKLFF.